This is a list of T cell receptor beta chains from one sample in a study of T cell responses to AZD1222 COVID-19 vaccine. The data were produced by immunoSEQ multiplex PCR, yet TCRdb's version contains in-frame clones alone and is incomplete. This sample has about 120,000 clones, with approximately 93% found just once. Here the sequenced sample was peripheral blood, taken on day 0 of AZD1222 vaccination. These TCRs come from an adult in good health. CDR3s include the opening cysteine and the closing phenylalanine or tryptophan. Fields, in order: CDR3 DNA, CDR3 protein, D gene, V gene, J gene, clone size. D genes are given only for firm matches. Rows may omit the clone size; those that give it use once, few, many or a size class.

CDR3nt: TGCAGCGTTGCACAGGGTCCGGATTCACCCCTCCACTTT; CDR3aa: CSVAQGPDSPLHF; d_gene: .; v_gene: TRBV29-1; j_gene: TRBJ1-6; abundance: .
CDR3nt: TGCGCCAGCAGTGACACGGGGGATACAACAGGGGGCGAAACTGAAGCTTTCTTT; CDR3aa: CASSDTGDTTGGETEAFF; d_gene: TRBD1; v_gene: TRBV10-1; j_gene: TRBJ1-1; abundance: .
CDR3nt: TGTGCCAGCAGCTTGGCCGGGGGGGGCACTGGAAACACCATATATTTT; CDR3aa: CASSLAGGGTGNTIYF; d_gene: .; v_gene: TRBV5-4; j_gene: TRBJ1-3; abundance: .
CDR3nt: TGTGCCAGTATGGGGACAGGGAGAATGTCCGAGCAGTACTTC; CDR3aa: CASMGTGRMSEQYF; d_gene: TRBD1; v_gene: TRBV19; j_gene: TRBJ2-7; abundance: .
CDR3nt: TGTGCCAGCAGCCCCTCTTATGAAGCTTTCTTT; CDR3aa: CASSPSYEAFF; d_gene: .; v_gene: TRBV12-3/TRBV12-4; j_gene: TRBJ1-1; abundance: .
CDR3nt: TGTGCCTGGAGTGCGGGACAGGGTCACTCACCCCTCCACTTT; CDR3aa: CAWSAGQGHSPLHF; d_gene: TRBD1; v_gene: TRBV30; j_gene: TRBJ1-6; abundance: .
CDR3nt: TGTGCCAGCAGTTTAAGAAGGGTATCACCCCTCCACTTT; CDR3aa: CASSLRRVSPLHF; d_gene: .; v_gene: TRBV12-3/TRBV12-4; j_gene: TRBJ1-6; abundance: .
CDR3nt: TGTGCCAGCAGCCCTGCGGGGGCCCATGGCACAGATACGCAGTATTTT; CDR3aa: CASSPAGAHGTDTQYF; d_gene: .; v_gene: TRBV5-5; j_gene: TRBJ2-3; abundance: few
CDR3nt: TGTGCCAGCAGCTTAGGGGGGACCGGAGATACGCAGTATTTT; CDR3aa: CASSLGGTGDTQYF; d_gene: .; v_gene: TRBV13; j_gene: TRBJ2-3; abundance: .
CDR3nt: TGTGCCAGCAGTCCGACACCGTATGCCTACGAGCAGTACTTC; CDR3aa: CASSPTPYAYEQYF; d_gene: .; v_gene: TRBV6-5; j_gene: TRBJ2-7; abundance: .
CDR3nt: TGTGCCAGCAGCTCCGCAGTAGGGGTCAGAGCCAACGTCCTGACTTTC; CDR3aa: CASSSAVGVRANVLTF; d_gene: .; v_gene: TRBV3-1/TRBV3-2; j_gene: TRBJ2-6; abundance: .
CDR3nt: TGCGCCAGCAGCCAAGATCCCCCGGGTAGCGGGCAGGGCTACACCTTC; CDR3aa: CASSQDPPGSGQGYTF; d_gene: .; v_gene: TRBV4-3; j_gene: TRBJ1-2; abundance: .
CDR3nt: TGTGCCAGCAGCTTAGTACTGCGGCAAGCCTCTGGGGCCAACGTCCTGACTTTC; CDR3aa: CASSLVLRQASGANVLTF; d_gene: .; v_gene: TRBV7-8; j_gene: TRBJ2-6; abundance: .
CDR3nt: TGTGCCAGCTCACCGAACGGGGCAAATGGCAATCAGCCCCAGCATTTT; CDR3aa: CASSPNGANGNQPQHF; d_gene: .; v_gene: TRBV18; j_gene: TRBJ1-5; abundance: .
CDR3nt: TGTGCCAGCAGACCTAGGACAGGGGAAGGTGAAAAACTGTTTTTT; CDR3aa: CASRPRTGEGEKLFF; d_gene: TRBD1; v_gene: TRBV28; j_gene: TRBJ1-4; abundance: few
CDR3nt: TGTGCCACCAGTGATTTTTATCTCTCCGGGGAGCTGTTTTTT; CDR3aa: CATSDFYLSGELFF; d_gene: .; v_gene: TRBV24-1; j_gene: TRBJ2-2; abundance: .
CDR3nt: TGTGCCAGCAGTTTCGACAGGGAGAGGGCAAACACTGAAGCTTTCTTT; CDR3aa: CASSFDRERANTEAFF; d_gene: TRBD1; v_gene: TRBV28; j_gene: TRBJ1-1; abundance: .
CDR3nt: TGTGCCAGCAGCGGGGGACTAGCGGGGGGCCCCTACAATGAGCAGTTCTTC; CDR3aa: CASSGGLAGGPYNEQFF; d_gene: TRBD2; v_gene: TRBV5-4; j_gene: TRBJ2-1; abundance: .
CDR3nt: TGTGCCAGCAGCCCTCAGGGTAACCCAGATACGCAGTATTTT; CDR3aa: CASSPQGNPDTQYF; d_gene: .; v_gene: TRBV7-9; j_gene: TRBJ2-3; abundance: .